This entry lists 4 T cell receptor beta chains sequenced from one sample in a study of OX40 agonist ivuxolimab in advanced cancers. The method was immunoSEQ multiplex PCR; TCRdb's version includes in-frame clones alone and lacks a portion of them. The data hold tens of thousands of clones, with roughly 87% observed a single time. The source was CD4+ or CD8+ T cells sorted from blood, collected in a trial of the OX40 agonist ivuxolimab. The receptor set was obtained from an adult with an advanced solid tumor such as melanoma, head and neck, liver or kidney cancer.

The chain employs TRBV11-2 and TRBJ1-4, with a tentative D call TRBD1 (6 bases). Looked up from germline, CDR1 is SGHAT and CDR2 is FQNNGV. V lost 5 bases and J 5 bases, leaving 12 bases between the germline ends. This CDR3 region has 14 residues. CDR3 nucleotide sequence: TGTGCCAGCAGCCTCGGACAGCGGAATGAAAAACTGTTTTTT. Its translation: CASSLGQRNEKLFF.

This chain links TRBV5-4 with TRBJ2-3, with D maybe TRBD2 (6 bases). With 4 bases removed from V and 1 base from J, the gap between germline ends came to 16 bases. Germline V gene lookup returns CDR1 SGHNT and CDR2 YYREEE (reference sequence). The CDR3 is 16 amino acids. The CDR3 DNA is TGTGCCAGCAGCCTCATGGGAGGCGGGGGCACAGATACGCAGTATTTT. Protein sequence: CASSLMGGGGTDTQYF.

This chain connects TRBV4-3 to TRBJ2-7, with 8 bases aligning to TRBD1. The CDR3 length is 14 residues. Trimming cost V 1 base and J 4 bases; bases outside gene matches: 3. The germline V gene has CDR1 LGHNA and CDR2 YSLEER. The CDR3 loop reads CASSQATGGYEQYF. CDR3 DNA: TGCGCCAGCAGCCAAGCTACAGGGGGGTACGAGCAGTACTTC.

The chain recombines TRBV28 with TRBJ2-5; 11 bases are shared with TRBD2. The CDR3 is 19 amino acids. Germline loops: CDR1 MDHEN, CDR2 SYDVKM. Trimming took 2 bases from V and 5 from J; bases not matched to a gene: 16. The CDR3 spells CASSLLAGGPERPQETQYF. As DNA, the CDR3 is TGTGCCAGCAGTTTACTAGCGGGGGGCCCCGAAAGACCTCAGGAGACCCAGTACTTC.